The 2 T cell receptor beta chains listed next were all sequenced from one sample in a study of OX40 agonist ivuxolimab in advanced cancers. Repertoires were generated with immunoSEQ multiplex PCR, while TCRdb's copy carries only in-frame clones and drops some. The sample consists of approximately 39,000 clones, about 89% of them appearing once. The source material was CD4+ or CD8+ T cells sorted from blood, sampled in a trial of the OX40 agonist ivuxolimab. All receptors come from an adult with an advanced solid tumor such as melanoma, head and neck, liver or kidney cancer.

The V call is TRBV27, the J call TRBJ2-7; D may be TRBD1 (6 bases). The ends were cut back, 3 bases at V and 3 bases at J, with 12 bases in the middle. This CDR3 spans 14 amino acids. Per germline, CDR1 MNHEY and CDR2 SMNVEV (reference sequence). The DNA of the CDR3 is TGTGCCAGCAGTTTTTTGGGGGCAGGCTACGAGCAGTACTTC. Translation gives CASSFLGAGYEQYF.

The rearrangement uses TRBV4-1 and TRBJ1-4; 8 nucleotides line up with TRBD1. Trimming took 0 bases from V and 3 from J; bases not matched to a gene: 6. CDR3 length equals 17 residues. Germline V gene sequence: CDR1 MGHRA, CDR2 YSYEKL. The CDR3 loop reads CASSQDPRDRPNEKLFF. Written as DNA, the CDR3 is TGCGCCAGCAGCCAAGACCCCCGGGACAGGCCTAATGAAAAACTGTTTTTT.